A single sample is the source of the 17 T cell receptor beta chains below, sequenced in a study of human T cells and chemical hapten exposure. In TCRdb, the RACE reads were re-called with MiXCR into one record per CDR3 protein. Here the sample spans over 70,000 distinct CDR3 sequences, under 14% being singletons. Time point meaning: patch test 2, 6 weeks after DPC sensitization. This sample's treatment: therapeutic diphenylcyclopropenone sensitization with weekly scalp DPC. The sample in question was whole blood, obtained in connection with sensitization to the hapten diphenylcyclopropenone (DPC). The receptors were gathered from a man between 18 and 35 years old with alopecia areata. Some clones in this sample may be carry-over from other donors' samples.

This clonotype was seen more than once but under ten times. The chain is built from TRBV3-1 and TRBJ2-5; a possible D gene is TRBD1 (6 bases). The CDR3 length is 15 residues. Germline values: CDR1 LGHDT, CDR2 YNNKEL (reference sequence). V lost 4 bases to trimming and J lost 7 bases, with 19 bases between them. CDR3: CASSLTGRSRGTQYF. In nucleotides, the CDR3 is TGTGCCAGCAGCCTAACAGGGCGTTCGCGTGGGACCCAGTACTTC.

This clonotype was seen a handful of times. The CDR3 is CSVEPGYGYTF. The DNA of the CDR3 is TGCAGCGTTGAACCGGGCTATGGCTACACCTTC. The chain links TRBV29-1 to TRBJ1-2; D is uncertain. Germline values: CDR1 SQVTM, CDR2 ANQGSEA. V was clipped by 2 bases and J by 4 bases, with 5 bases between them. The CDR3 is 11 residues long.

This clonotype was seen repeatedly, ten times or more. The chain recombines TRBV4-3 with TRBJ1-2, with D unresolved. Germline assignment: CDR1 LGHNA and CDR2 YSLEER. The CDR3 has 13 residues. V was pared by 1 base and J by 6 bases, with 9 bases between. CDR3 in DNA: TGCGCCAGCAGCCAAGCGGCCAGAGATGGCTACACCTTC. Its translation is CASSQAARDGYTF.

This clonotype was detected ten times or more. The chain recombines TRBV20-1 with TRBJ1-5; a possible D gene is TRBD1 (5 bases). This CDR3 is built from 15 residues. Germline values: CDR1 DFQATT, CDR2 SNEGSKA (reference sequence). V gave up 0 bases and J gave up 1 base, with 10 bases separating them. The CDR3 here is CSARDLGHSNQPQHF. CDR3 in DNA: TGCAGTGCTAGAGATCTTGGACACAGCAATCAGCCCCAGCATTTT.

This clonotype was detected only a few times. The chain has TRBV6-2 or TRBV6-3 and TRBJ1-1; the D is unclear. Germline V gives CDR1 MNHEY, CDR2 SVGEGT. V dropped 6 bases and J dropped 1 base, with 12 bases sitting between them. The CDR3 is 14 residues long. The CDR3 reads CASRTRRENTEAFF. The CDR3 nucleotides read TGTGCCAGCAGAACCCGGAGGGAGAACACTGAAGCTTTCTTT.

This clonotype appeared many times. V usage is TRBV6-2 or TRBV6-3 and J usage is TRBJ1-4, with D unresolved. Germline lookup yields CDR1 MNHEY and CDR2 SVGEGT. Trimming cost V 0 bases and J 8 bases, with 7 bases left between them. The CDR3 runs 13 residues. The CDR3 region has the DNA TGTGCCAGCAGTTACTCAGCGTCGGAAAAACTGTTTTTT. It is translated as CASSYSASEKLFF.

This clonotype was seen only a few times. This chain joins TRBV7-9 and TRBJ1-6, with TRBD1 matching over 10 bases. CDR3 length equals 16 residues. With V trimmed by 5 bases and J by 2 bases, 3 bases remained unmatched. CDR1 and CDR2 (germline): SEHNR, FQNEAQ (reference sequence). The CDR3 protein is CASSLGQGTYNSPLHF. CDR3 nucleotide sequence: TGTGCCAGCAGCCTGGGACAGGGGACCTATAATTCACCCCTCCACTTT.

The chain combines TRBV12-3 or TRBV12-4 with TRBJ1-5; 10 nucleotides match TRBD1. After removal of 3 bases from V and 4 bases from J, the junction contained 6 bases not matched to a gene. This CDR3 has 16 amino acids. The CDR3 bases are TGTGCCAGCAGTTTTGGGGGGACAGGGGCGAATCAGCCCCAGCATTTT. Its protein product is CASSFGGTGANQPQHF.

This clonotype was found a few times. This chain joins TRBV7-3 and TRBJ2-2, with 7 bases aligning to TRBD1. Trimming took 2 bases from V and 4 from J; bases not matched to a gene: 1. Looked up from germline, CDR1 is SGHTA and CDR2 is FQGTGA. The CDR3 spans 14 residues. CDR3 nucleotide sequence: TGTGCCAGCAGCTTATGGGACAGCACCGGGGAGCTGTTTTTT. The encoded protein is CASSLWDSTGELFF.

The chain is built from TRBV6-1 and TRBJ1-1; tentative D call: TRBD1 (5 bases). Germline V gives CDR1 MNHNS, CDR2 SASEGT. Trimming removed 5 bases from V and 3 bases from J, with 13 bases in between. This CDR3 is 14 amino acids long. CDR3 DNA sequence: TGTGCCAGCAGTCCTGACAGAGCTGACACTGAAGCTTTCTTT. Its translation is CASSPDRADTEAFF.

At least ten counts were recorded for this clonotype. This rearrangement joins TRBV6-5 to TRBJ1-1; unclear D gene. Germline V gene lookup returns CDR1 MNHEY and CDR2 SVGAGI. V lost 7 bases, J lost 0 bases, and 12 bases lay in between. The CDR3 is 14 amino acids. The CDR3 nucleotides read TGTGCCAGCACCCCCCCGGGAATGAACACTGAAGCTTTCTTT. Translated, it gives CASTPPGMNTEAFF.

In this sample, this clonotype turned up many times. The V and J genes are TRBV6-6 and TRBJ2-5; 9 bases agree with TRBD1. Germline V gene data show CDR1 as MNHNY and CDR2 as SVGAGI (reference sequence). The CDR3 extends over 14 amino acids. V lost 6 bases and J lost 5; bases outside the gene matches: 7. The CDR3 here is CASRETGGLETQYF. The CDR3 DNA is TGTGCCAGCAGGGAAACAGGGGGCTTGGAGACCCAGTACTTC.

The rearrangement joins TRBV4-3 to TRBJ1-5; D not resolved. The V and J ends lost 3 bases and 9 bases respectively, with 12 bases between them. CDR3 length: 13 amino acids. Germline-derived CDR1 and CDR2 are LGHNA and YSLEER. Here the CDR3 DNA reads TGCGCCAGCAGCCAGGGCGCGGGATGGCCCCAGCATTTT. Translation gives CASSQGAGWPQHF.

At least ten counts were recorded for this clonotype. The chain employs TRBV28 and TRBJ2-1; D unclear. The germline V gene has CDR1 MDHEN and CDR2 SYDVKM. The V end lost 3 bases, the J end lost 0 bases, and 12 bases lay between the germline ends. The CDR3 is 16 residues long. The CDR3 DNA follows: TGTGCCAGCAGTTTTTATCGGCTTCGCTCCTACAATGAGCAGTTCTTC. Translating gives CASSFYRLRSYNEQFF.

This clonotype occurred a few times. V and J are TRBV28 and TRBJ2-5; 7 positions agree with TRBD1. Germline V gene data show CDR1 as MDHEN and CDR2 as SYDVKM. There are 16 residues in the CDR3. With 3 bases clipped from V and 2 bases from J, the junction kept 9 bases outside the gene matches. CDR3 in DNA: TGTGCCAGCAGTTTTTCGAGTTACAGGGGACAAGAGACCCAGTACTTC. It codes for CASSFSSYRGQETQYF.

The table lists this clonotype with a few counts. This chain uses TRBV4-2 with TRBJ1-2; 7 bases line up with TRBD1. The CDR3 loop spans 16 amino acids. The trim removed 4 bases at V and 3 bases at J, leaving 11 bases unmatched. CDR1 is LGHNA and CDR2 is YNFKEQ in the germline V gene. CDR3 region: CASSPEGRGRYYGYTF. The CDR3 nucleotides are TGTGCCAGCAGCCCCGAAGGGAGGGGGCGATACTATGGCTACACCTTC.

The CDR3 DNA follows: TGTGCCAGCAGCAAAATACGCGCGACATACTCCTACAATGAGCAGTTCTTC. This sequence encodes CASSKIRATYSYNEQFF. The J gene is TRBJ2-1, the V gene TRBV21-1. TRBV21-1 is marked as a pseudogene. The CDR3 spans 17 residues.